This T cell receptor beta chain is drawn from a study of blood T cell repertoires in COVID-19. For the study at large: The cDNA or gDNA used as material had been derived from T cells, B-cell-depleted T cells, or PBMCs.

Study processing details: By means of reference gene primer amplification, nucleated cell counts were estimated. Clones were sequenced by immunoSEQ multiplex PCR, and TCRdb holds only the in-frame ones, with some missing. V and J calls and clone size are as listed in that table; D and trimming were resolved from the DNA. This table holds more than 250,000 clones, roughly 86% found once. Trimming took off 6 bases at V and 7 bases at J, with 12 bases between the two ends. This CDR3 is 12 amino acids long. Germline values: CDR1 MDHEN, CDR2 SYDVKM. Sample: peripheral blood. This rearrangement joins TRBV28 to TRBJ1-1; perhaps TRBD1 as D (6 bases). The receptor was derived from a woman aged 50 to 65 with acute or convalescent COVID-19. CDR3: CASRITGIEAFF. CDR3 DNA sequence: TGTGCCAGCAGGATAACAGGGATTGAAGCTTTCTTT.